A single sample is the source of the 5 T cell receptor beta chains below, sequenced in a study of a mutant IDH1 vaccine in newly diagnosed glioma. Produced via immunoSEQ multiplex PCR; TCRdb's table is partial and in-frame only. This table holds under 40,000 clones, approximately 89% found once. No antigen has been assigned to these receptors. Time point given: week 47, end of study. Doses of 300 ug of mutant IDH1 20-mer peptide were given with topical imiquimod. The specimen comprised PBMCs, sampled from a glioma patient whose treatment included an IDH1 peptide vaccine. These receptors all come from a middle-aged man with glioma.

The table lists this clone with a count of one. This rearrangement joins TRBV19 to TRBJ1-2; D unresolved. The germline V gene encodes CDR1 LNHDA and CDR2 SQIVND (reference sequence). CDR3 length: 14 amino acids. The V gene lost 3 bases and the J gene lost 7 bases, with 15 bases spanning the gap. CDR3: CASSISTGVGGYTF. CDR3 coding DNA: TGTGCCAGTAGTATTTCAACCGGGGTAGGTGGCTACACCTTC. Full variable domain (missing parts from reference TRBV19 and TRBJ1-2): DGGITQSPKYLFRKEGQNVTLSCEQNLNHDAMYWYRQDPGQGLRLIYYSQIVNDFQKGDIAEGYSVSREKKESFPLTVTSAQKNPTAFYLCASSISTGVGGYTFGSGTRLTVV.

The CDR3 DNA follows: TGTGCCAGCAGCGTTATGGCTAGCGGGGTCCAAGAGACCCAGTACTTC. Protein sequence: CASSVMASGVQETQYF. The J gene is TRBJ2-5, the V gene TRBV9, with 9 bases fitting TRBD2. From germline, CDR1 is SGDLS and CDR2 YYNGEE. The length of the CDR3 is 16 residues. V gave up 2 bases and J gave up 1 base; unmatched junction bases: 6.

This clone turned up a few times. The V call is TRBV5-1, the J call TRBJ1-5; 7 bases agree with TRBD1. V shed 3 bases and J 3 bases; nucleotides not matched to a gene: 15. Germline assignment: CDR1 SGHRS and CDR2 YFSETQ. This CDR3 spans 18 amino acids. The CDR3 loop is CASSWGPSTGYDNQPQHF. The CDR3 nucleotides read TGCGCCAGCAGCTGGGGACCGTCGACAGGGTATGACAATCAGCCCCAGCATTTT. Variable domain in full (rest from reference TRBV5-1 and TRBJ1-5): KAGVTQTPRYLIKTRGQQVTLSCSPISGHRSVSWYQQTPGQGLQFLFEYFSETQRNKGNFPGRFSGRQFSNSRSEMNVSTLELGDSALYLCASSWGPSTGYDNQPQHFGDGTRLSIL.

This clone has just one count. The chain recombines TRBV6-1 with TRBJ1-5; TRBD1 agrees at 8 bases. The V gene's germline CDR1 is MNHNS and CDR2 SASEGT. V dropped 2 bases and J dropped 7; count of bases not matched to a gene: 7. CDR3 length: 15 residues. CDR3 DNA sequence: TGTGCCAGCAGTGAATTTAGGGCAGGGGGCCAGCCCCAGCATTTT. Its protein is CASSEFRAGGQPQHF.

This clone was seen only a few times. The gene calls are TRBV10-3 and TRBJ2-2; 7 bases agree with TRBD1. CDR1 and CDR2 from the germline V gene are ENHRY and SYGVKD. The CDR3 sequence is 16 residues long. V gave up 3 bases and J gave up 6 bases; unmatched junction bases: 10. The CDR3 DNA sequence: TGTGCCATCAGTGATCGGAGACAGGGAGAGCCCGGGGAGCTGTTTTTT. It yields the protein CAISDRRQGEPGELFF.